These 16 T cell receptor beta chains share one sample of origin, sequenced in a study of molecular identifiers for immune sequencing clone quantification. TCRdb reprocessed the PCR reads with MiXCR, giving one entry per CDR3 protein. The sample lists around 94,000 distinct CDR3 sequences; under 40% were seen once. Source material: naive CD8+ T cells from blood, with Jurkat cell RNA spiked in. Sample subset: FACS-sorted CD8+CD4-CCR7+CD45RA+ naive T cells. All receptors derive from a human donor in good health. Some libraries in this study had Jurkat cell RNA spiked in.

V usage is TRBV12-3 or TRBV12-4 and J usage is TRBJ2-3, with TRBD2 identical over 9 bases. This CDR3 contains 15 residues. The V and J ends lost 3 bases and 5 bases, in that order; junction bases with no gene match: 6. The DNA of the CDR3 is TGTGCCAGCAGTTTTGGCGGGAGGGCCATAGATACGCAGTATTTT. Its translation is CASSFGGRAIDTQYF.

The rearrangement uses TRBV28 and TRBJ2-5, with a tentative D call TRBD1 (5 bases). The germline CDR1 and CDR2 sequences are MDHEN and SYDVKM. Trimming took off 3 bases at V and 3 bases at J, with 14 bases between the two ends. There are 15 residues in the CDR3. CDR3 sequence reads: CASSFTLTVEETQYF. CDR3 coding DNA: TGTGCCAGCAGTTTTACCCTGACAGTAGAAGAGACCCAGTACTTC.

Only one count was recorded for this clonotype. This could be a read error, since a much larger clone is one nucleotide away. The DNA of the CDR3 is TGTGCCAGCAGTTACAGGGGCCTGGAAGCGACCCAGTACTTC. Protein: CASSYRGLEATQYF. The chain joins TRBV12-3 or TRBV12-4 to TRBJ2-5, with 7 bases lining up with TRBD1. The CDR3 runs 14 residues. V shed 4 bases, J shed 7 bases, and the junction held 9 bases outside the gene matches.

Details on this clonotype: One end of the junction is discordant with germline, which a read error may explain. This chain connects TRBV4-3 to TRBJ2-2, with TRBD2 as a possible D gene (7 bases). The length of the CDR3 is 13 residues. From germline, CDR1 is LGHNA and CDR2 YSLEER. The CDR3 region is CASSQRGAGEQIF. The CDR3 nucleotides read TGCGCCAGCAGCCAACGGGGGGCCGGGGAGCAGATTTTT.

V usage is TRBV29-1 and J usage is TRBJ1-2; 8 bases line up with TRBD1. The trim removed 4 bases at V and 6 bases at J, leaving 7 bases unmatched. The CDR3 has 13 residues. CDR1 is SQVTM and CDR2 is ANQGSEA in the germline V gene. This chain's CDR3 is CSVAGTGTHGYTF. For the CDR3, the DNA is TGCAGCGTTGCTGGGACAGGAACTCATGGCTACACCTTC.

In this sample, this clonotype turned up once. The chain's CDR3 is CSASENYEQYF. As DNA, the CDR3 is TGCAGTGCTTCCGAGAACTACGAGCAGTACTTC. This chain joins TRBV20-1 and TRBJ2-7, with unresolved D. Germline CDR1 DFQATT, CDR2 SNEGSKA (reference sequence). The V and J ends lost 5 bases and 3 bases respectively, with 8 bases between them. This CDR3 region has 11 residues.

About this clonotype itself: A much more abundant neighbour one base away suggests this may be a read error. The rearrangement links TRBV5-3 to TRBJ2-3; no firm D call. TRBV5-3 is assigned to the ORF class and has an uncertain function. This CDR3 contains 16 residues. CDR3 protein: CASSSDVGLITDTQYF. The DNA for the CDR3 is TGTGCCAGCAGCTCGGACGTAGGATTGATCACAGATACGCAGTATTTT.

The CDR3 region is CASSYGNSNQPQHF. CDR3 coding DNA: TGTGCCAGCAGCTATGGGAATTCAAATCAGCCCCAGCATTTT. This chain joins TRBV5-4 and TRBJ1-5; no firm D call. Trimming stripped 3 bases from V and 4 bases from J, with 11 bases between. From germline, CDR1 is SGHNT and CDR2 YYREEE (reference sequence). The CDR3 is 14 amino acids.

This rearrangement joins TRBV6-5 to TRBJ2-1, with 9 nucleotides matching TRBD2. CDR1 is MNHEY and CDR2 is SVGAGI in the germline V gene. The CDR3 runs to 19 residues. After removal of 0 bases from V and 3 bases from J, the junction contained 12 bases not matched to a gene. CDR3 loop: CASSYSSSRLAGFYNEQFF. CDR3 DNA sequence: TGTGCCAGCAGTTACTCGAGTAGTCGGCTAGCGGGATTCTACAATGAGCAGTTCTTC.

The CDR3 here is CASSSPGGAQDEQYF. The CDR3 coding sequence is TGTGCCAGCAGTTCCCCGGGGGGGGCCCAGGACGAGCAGTACTTC. The genes are TRBV12-3 or TRBV12-4 and TRBJ2-7; TRBD2 aligns across 8 bases. The CDR3 extends over 15 amino acids. Trimming at V came to 4 bases and at J to 5 bases, leaving 10 bases not matched to a gene.

The J gene is TRBJ2-2, the V gene TRBV11-2; D unclear. The CDR3 spans 12 residues. Germline CDR1 reads SGHAT; CDR2 reads FQNNGV. V dropped 5 bases and J dropped 3 bases, with 4 bases sitting between them. The CDR3 loop is CASSPDTGELFF. The CDR3 DNA reads as TGTGCCAGCAGCCCTGACACCGGGGAGCTGTTTTTT.

Worth noting for this clonotype: Since a much larger clone is just one base distant, this may be a read error. The V and J genes are TRBV7-6 and TRBJ2-3, with D unclear. CDR1 SGHVS and CDR2 FNYEAQ come from the germline V gene. V was pared by 3 bases and J by 2 bases, with 24 bases between. This CDR3 has 19 amino acids. CDR3 nucleotide sequence: TGTGCCAGCAGCTTTGCGGTCAGGTCCGGCCGAATCTACACAGATACGCAGTATTTT. It codes for CASSFAVRSGRIYTDTQYF.

The rearrangement links TRBV4-1 to TRBJ2-5; tentatively, D is TRBD1 (6 bases). The V gene lost 0 bases and the J gene lost 9 bases, with 17 bases spanning the gap. Germline assignment: CDR1 MGHRA and CDR2 YSYEKL. The CDR3 sequence is 15 residues long. The CDR3 loop is CASSQEKRQVEAQYF. CDR3 DNA sequence: TGCGCCAGCAGCCAAGAGAAGAGACAGGTCGAGGCCCAGTACTTC.

This clonotype was detected ten times or more. This chain uses TRBV28 with TRBJ2-1; D uncertain. This CDR3 is 15 amino acids long. Deletions cut 3 bases from V and 8 bases from J, with 17 bases between. Per germline, CDR1 MDHEN and CDR2 SYDVKM. CDR3 bases: TGTGCCAGCAGTTTGGAGTCCTCGGCCCGCCATGAGCAGTTCTTC. Translation gives CASSLESSARHEQFF.

This clonotype was counted only a few times. This chain uses TRBV12-3 or TRBV12-4 with TRBJ2-7, with D possibly being TRBD1 (6 bases). V was cut by 1 base and J by 6 bases, with 13 bases left in between. This CDR3 has 14 residues. The CDR3 spells CASSLGQDPGEQYF. The CDR3 region has the DNA TGTGCCAGCAGTTTAGGACAGGACCCAGGCGAGCAGTACTTC.

As regards this clonotype: A much larger clone sits a single nucleotide away, making a read error possible. The chain couples TRBV2 to TRBJ2-3; tentatively, D is TRBD2 (5 bases). Germline CDR1 reads SNHLY; CDR2 reads FYNNEI. This CDR3 is 15 amino acids long. The V gene lost 6 bases and the J gene lost 3 bases, with 16 bases spanning the gap. CDR3 bases: TGTGCCAGCAGCTGGGCGGGTTTGGCGACAGATACGCAGTATTTT. Translating gives CASSWAGLATDTQYF.